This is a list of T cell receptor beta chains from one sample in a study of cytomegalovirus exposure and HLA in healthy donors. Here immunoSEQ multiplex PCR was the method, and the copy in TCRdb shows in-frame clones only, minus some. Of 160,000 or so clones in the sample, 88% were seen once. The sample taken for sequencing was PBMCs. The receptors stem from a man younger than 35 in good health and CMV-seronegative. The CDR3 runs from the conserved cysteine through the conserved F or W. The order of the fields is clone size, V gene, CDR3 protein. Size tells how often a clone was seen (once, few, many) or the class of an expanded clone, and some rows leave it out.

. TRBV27 CASSSDAPDGTSGIDEQFF
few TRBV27 CATMETGSNQPQHF
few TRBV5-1 CASSPYLAGGAEQFF
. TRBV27 CASSLERRTEAFF
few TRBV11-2 CASSFRQGSEAFF
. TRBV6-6 CASSYSRLPTGELFF
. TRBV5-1 CASSLAGGRADEQYF
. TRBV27 CASSTSGGAYNEQFF
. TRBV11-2 CASSSILGGEDQETQYF
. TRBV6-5 CASSYSRSGGNTIYF
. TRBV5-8 CASSLSNSQETQYF
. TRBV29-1 CSVPSTGKETQYF
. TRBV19 CASSIGEGNEQFF
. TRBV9 CASSPPPQGRAFF
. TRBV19 CASRISRQGSYEQYF
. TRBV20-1 CSVERAPRQFF
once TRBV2 CASSVGQGSSQPQHF
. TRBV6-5 CASSLPSTGFTEAFF
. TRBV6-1 CASSEYPVPSSYNEQFF
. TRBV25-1 CASSEELALNEQFF
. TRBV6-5 CASSYGTTGSSTEAFF
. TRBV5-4 CASSSSGTGGPYEQYF
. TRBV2 CASRAGSYGYTF
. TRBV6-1 CASSDQAQETQYF
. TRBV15 CATSPKITGQYQETQYF
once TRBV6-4 CASSSRDPGTLYGYTF
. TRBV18 CASSGPLGTSGSYEQYF
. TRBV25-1 CASSEHWTGFELGTEAFF
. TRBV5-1 CASSQRGGPYNEQFF
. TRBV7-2 CASSSETDQPLYGYTF
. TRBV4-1 CASSQPRQGARSGYTF
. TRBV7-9 CASSFGISGGTNEKLFF
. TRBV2 CASSRGGASNQPQHF
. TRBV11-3 CASRQGLAGANNEQFF
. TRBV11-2 CASSPTGEMMEAFF
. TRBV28 CASSQGQPVSEAFF
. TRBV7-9 CASSSAGGEDQPQHF
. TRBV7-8 CASSRFGGMAGELFF
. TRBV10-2 CASSLVRKNIQYF
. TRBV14 CASSQGGPTQYF
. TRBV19 CASRRSGNEQFF
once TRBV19 CASSTTGTALETQYF
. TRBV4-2 CASSQEGRGKTQYF
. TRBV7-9 CASRRWDSGSGNSYEQYF
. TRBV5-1 CASSGQGAQGTQYF
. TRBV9 CASSVAGQGAEAFF